The clone carrying this T cell receptor beta chain occurred once. Its antigen is unknown. The V gene lost 5 bases and the J gene lost 0 bases, with 14 bases spanning the gap. This CDR3 has 15 residues. Per the germline V gene, CDR1 is MDHEN and CDR2 is SYDVKM. The sample comes from a study of OX40 agonist ivuxolimab in advanced cancers. The wider study: While on treatment, patients had intravenous ivuxolimab at 0.01 to 10 mg/kg every 2 weeks. Partial responses were achieved by three patients, one with hepatocellular carcinoma and two with cutaneous melanoma.

General study findings and limits: Averaged across samples, CD8+ T cells carried more expanded clones than CD4+ did.

The method was immunoSEQ multiplex PCR; TCRdb's version includes in-frame clones alone and lacks a portion of them. The profile shows tens of thousands of clones, roughly 90% of them singletons. The rearrangement joins TRBV28 to TRBJ2-7, with D tentatively TRBD1 (6 bases). The input for sequencing was CD4+ or CD8+ T cells sorted from blood, taken in a trial of the OX40 agonist ivuxolimab. The clonotype was recovered from an adult with an advanced solid tumor such as melanoma, head and neck, liver or kidney cancer. The CDR3 loop reads CASSPPGQYSYEQYF. The CDR3 DNA reads TGTGCCAGCAGTCCCCCGGGACAATACTCCTACGAGCAGTACTTC.